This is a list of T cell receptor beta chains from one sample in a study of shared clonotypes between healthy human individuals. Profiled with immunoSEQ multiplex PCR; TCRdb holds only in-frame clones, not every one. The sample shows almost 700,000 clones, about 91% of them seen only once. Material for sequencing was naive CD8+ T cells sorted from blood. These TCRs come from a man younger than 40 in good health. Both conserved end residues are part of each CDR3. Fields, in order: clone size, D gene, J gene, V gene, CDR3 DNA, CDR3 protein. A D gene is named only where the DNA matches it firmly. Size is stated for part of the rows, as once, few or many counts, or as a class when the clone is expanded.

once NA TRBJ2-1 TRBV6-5 TGTGCCAGCAGTTACTCCGGGAGCTCCTCCTACAATGAGCAGTTCTTC CASSYSGSSSYNEQFF
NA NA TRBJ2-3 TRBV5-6 TGTGCCAGCAGCTGGGGGCAATCGACCTTTAGCACAGATACGCAGTATTTT CASSWGQSTFSTDTQYF
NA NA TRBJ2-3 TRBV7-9 TGTGCCAGCAGCTTAGTGTCCCCGGGGACAGATACGCAGTATTTT CASSLVSPGTDTQYF
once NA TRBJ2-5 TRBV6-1 TGTGCCAGCAGTCCATACACAGGTGGCGGGAAGACCCAGTACTTC CASSPYTGGGKTQYF
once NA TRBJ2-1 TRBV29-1 TGCAGCGTTGCAACTTCTAGTACCGGGGTCGATGAGCAGTTCTTC CSVATSSTGVDEQFF
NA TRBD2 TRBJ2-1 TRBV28 TGTGCCAGCGAGCGGGAGGGGCCCTACAATGAGCAGTTCTTC CASEREGPYNEQFF
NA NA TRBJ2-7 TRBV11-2 TGTGCCAGCAGCCTCGGACGTTTACCCACCTCCTACGAGCAGTACTTC CASSLGRLPTSYEQYF
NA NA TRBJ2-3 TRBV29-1 TGCAGCGTTGACAATCGGGTTTCGAATACGCAGTATTTT CSVDNRVSNTQYF
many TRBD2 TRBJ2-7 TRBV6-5 TGTGCCAGCAGTTACGGTACGGGAGGTTACGAGCAGTACTTC CASSYGTGGYEQYF
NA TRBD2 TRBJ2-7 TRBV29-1 TGCAGCGTGGTGACTAGCGTCTCCTACGAGCAGTACTTC CSVVTSVSYEQYF
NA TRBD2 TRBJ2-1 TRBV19 TGTGCCAGTAAAGCCGGCGCCGCTAGCGGAATGTACAATGAGCAGTTCTTC CASKAGAASGMYNEQFF
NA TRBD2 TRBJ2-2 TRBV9 TGTGCCAGCAGCGTAGATCCTAGCGGGAGTAACACCGGGGAGCTGTTTTTT CASSVDPSGSNTGELFF
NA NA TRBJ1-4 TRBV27 TGTGCCAGCAAATATACCCCGGGAACAGATAATGAAAAACTGTTTTTT CASKYTPGTDNEKLFF
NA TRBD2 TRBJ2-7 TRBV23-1 TGCGCCAGCAGTCAATCATATCGGCGGGAGCCCTACGAGCAGTACTTC CASSQSYRREPYEQYF
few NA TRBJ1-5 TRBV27 TGTGCCAGCAGTTTTATGTCTAATCAGCCCCAGCATTTT CASSFMSNQPQHF
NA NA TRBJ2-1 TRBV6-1 TGTGCCAGCAGTGAAGAGGGGGGGGACAATGAGCAGTTCTTC CASSEEGGDNEQFF
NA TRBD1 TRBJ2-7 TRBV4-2 TGTGCCAGCAGCCACATAGGCGTGCTCGGGACAGGGGAATACGAGCAGTACTTC CASSHIGVLGTGEYEQYF
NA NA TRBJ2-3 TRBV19 TGTGCCAGTAGTATGATGTCAGGCCCTCCAGATACGCAGTATTTT CASSMMSGPPDTQYF
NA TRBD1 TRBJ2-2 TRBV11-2 TGTGCCAGCAGCTTTTTACAGGGGGCTTCGGACACCGGGGAGCTGTTTTTT CASSFLQGASDTGELFF
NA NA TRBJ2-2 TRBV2 TGTGCCAGGACGCATACGAACACCGGGGAGCTGTTTTTT CARTHTNTGELFF
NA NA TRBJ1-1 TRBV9 TGTGCCAGCAGCGTAGCTGGACAGCTGAACACTGAAGCTTTCTTT CASSVAGQLNTEAFF
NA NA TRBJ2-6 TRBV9 TGTGCCAGCAGCGTAGCAAGCGTCGGGGCCAACGTCCTGACTTTC CASSVASVGANVLTF
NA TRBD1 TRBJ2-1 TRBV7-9 TGTGCCAGCAGCCCGGCAGGGGGTGAGCAGTTCTTC CASSPAGGEQFF
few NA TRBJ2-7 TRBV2 TGTGCCAGCAAAAAGCTGGAGTACGAGCAGTACTTC CASKKLEYEQYF
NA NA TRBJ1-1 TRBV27 TGTGCCAGCAGTTTGGAGGCCCAATCTGAAGCTTTCTTT CASSLEAQSEAFF